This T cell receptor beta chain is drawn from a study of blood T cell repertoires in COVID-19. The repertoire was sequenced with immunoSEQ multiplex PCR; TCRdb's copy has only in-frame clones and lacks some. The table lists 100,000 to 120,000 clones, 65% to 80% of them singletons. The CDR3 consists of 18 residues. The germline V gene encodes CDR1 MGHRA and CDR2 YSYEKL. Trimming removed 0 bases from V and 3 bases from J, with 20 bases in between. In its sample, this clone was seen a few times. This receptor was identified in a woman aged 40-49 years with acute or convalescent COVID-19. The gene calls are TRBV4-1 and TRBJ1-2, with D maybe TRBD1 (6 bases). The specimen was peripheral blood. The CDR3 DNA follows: TGCGCCAGCAGCCAAGATAGCCGGGCCAGGGGTGTCTACTATGGCTACACCTTC. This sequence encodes CASSQDSRARGVYYGYTF.